This TCR beta chain was sequenced in a study of persistence of HIV-infected CD4 T cells. Looking at the study overall: Suppressive ART had lasted a median of approximately 8 years.

Germline V gives CDR1 SGHTS, CDR2 YDEGEE. Trimming took 5 bases from V and 7 from J, leaving 19 bases between them. The CDR3 contains 15 residues. The libraries were made with immunoSEQ version 4 in survey mode. Libraries were prepared by immunoSEQ multiplex PCR; TCRdb keeps only in-frame clonotypes and omits some of them. This repertoire shows 25,000 to 30,000 clones, more than 75% found once; its top ten account for about 0.75%. As for this clone: The antigen remains unidentified.

The stimulus was lysate of CMV-infected fibroblasts, approximately 9.7 ug/mL. Memory cells lacking CD40L and CD69 with high CD45RO were sorted. Inclusion required CMV-positive serology and CD4+ counts above 400 cells/uL. Here the sequenced sample was CD4+ T cells sorted from PBMCs after approximately 20-hour stimulation, taken from a patient who received antiretroviral therapy. The rearrangement links TRBV5-8 to TRBJ1-5, with D possibly matching TRBD1 (5 bases). The sequence derives from an adult woman with HIV who was CMV-seropositive. This chain's CDR3 is CASRPPRGKYQPQHF. CDR3 in DNA: TGTGCCAGCAGACCCCCGCGGGGGAAGTACCAGCCCCAGCATTTT.